This T cell receptor beta chain appears in the sequencing data of a study of T cells after yellow fever vaccination. Study-level findings and limits: CD4 and CD8 compartments shared a small share of clonotypes, likely from convergent recombination.

This clonotype was seen a handful of times. Its antigen is unknown. Germline values: CDR1 LNHDA, CDR2 SQIVND (reference sequence). The CDR3 has 13 residues. V lost 3 bases and J lost 5, with 9 bases in between. 5'RACE template switching generated TCR cDNA, adding a universal primer site and UMIs. TCRdb fed the 5' RACE reads into MiXCR, producing one record per CDR3 protein. The sample lists 95,000 to 150,000 distinct CDR3 sequences; around 15% were seen once. This clonotype originated in a man between 18 and 35 years old who received the YFV17D yellow fever vaccine. The chain links TRBV19 to TRBJ2-3; no reliable D call. Sequenced here: CD8+ T cells sorted from PBMCs, sampled 5 days after the yellow fever booster vaccination. CDR3 sequence (DNA): TGTGCCAGTAGTATTTCGGGTTTAGATACGCAGTATTTT. This translates into CASSISGLDTQYF.